This T cell receptor beta chain was sequenced during a study of T cell clonotyping in hematopoietic cell transplantation. The data were produced by immunoSEQ multiplex PCR, yet TCRdb's version contains in-frame clones alone and is incomplete. The table records 40,000 to 55,000 clones, about 93% of them present only once. In germline, CDR1 is MNHEY, CDR2 SMNVEV (reference sequence). There are 17 residues in the CDR3. V gave up 6 bases and J gave up 3 bases; unmatched junction bases: 6. With respect to this clone: Its antigen is currently unknown.

Study-level findings and limits: Pathologically expanded recipient clonotypes increased progressively from day 30 to day 180 as diversity fell.

V is TRBV27 and J is TRBJ2-3; 16 bases map to TRBD2. Sample: peripheral blood mononuclear cells. The TCR originated in a woman between 45 and 65 years old in good health. Some clones in this sample may be carry-over from other donors' samples. In DNA form, the CDR3 reads TGTGCCAGCAGGGGACTAGCGGGGGGGCCAGGAACAGATACGCAGTATTTT. Protein sequence: CASRGLAGGPGTDTQYF.